The clone carrying this T cell receptor (beta chain) was recorded many times. The TCR cDNA carried a universal primer site and UMIs from 5'RACE template switching. TCRdb processed the 5' RACE reads anew with MiXCR; each CDR3 protein has one entry. The table records 12,000 to 15,000 distinct CDR3 sequences, roughly 7.2% of them present only once. The sample belongs to a study of T cells after yellow fever vaccination. The wider study: Based on CD3, CD45RA, CCR7 and CD95, EM, EMRA, CM and Tscm memory subsets were sorted. SMART-Seq v4 Ultra Low Input served to prepare low-cell-number fractions. Study outcomes and limitations: Reappearance after the booster was seen for most primary-vaccination clones, at around 95% CD4 and less than 90% CD8.

This CDR3 is 16 amino acids long. The germline CDR1 and CDR2 sequences are SGHNT and YYREEE (reference sequence). Trimming took 4 bases from V and 5 from J; bases not matched to a gene: 13. J is TRBJ2-5 and V is TRBV5-4; 8 bases align to TRBD2. The sample was PBMCs, either bulk or a sorted T-cell subset (CD4+, CD8+, memory, or dextramer-sorted; not recorded which), taken on the day of the yellow fever booster vaccination. This TCR was sampled from a man aged 18-30 years who received the YFV17D yellow fever vaccine. The CDR3 region has the DNA TGTGCCAGCAGCCGAGGAACGGGGGGGCTTAGCGAGACCCAGTACTTC. Its protein is CASSRGTGGLSETQYF.